Following are 30 T cell receptor beta chains from one sample sequenced in a study of shared T cell receptors in the human thymus. Only in-frame clones appear in the TCRdb table, and some are missing; sequencing was by immunoSEQ multiplex PCR. This table holds approximately 660,000 clones, approximately 87% found once. The same data also went into a second study, on human thymus T cells.

Sample: thymocytes. These receptors came from a boy under two years old with a congenital heart defect.

The chain carries TRBV7-4 and TRBJ2-2, with 8 bases lining up with TRBD2. The CDR3 is 20 amino acids. V lost 1 base to trimming and J lost 3 bases; unmatched junction nucleotides: 16. Germline V gene data show CDR1 as SGHVT and CDR2 as SQSDAQ. DNA for the CDR3: TGTGCCAGCAGCTTAGAGGGGGAACGACAGCGGGAGAACTACACCGGGGAGCTGTTTTTT. Protein product: CASSLEGERQRENYTGELFF.

This chain uses TRBV7-9 with TRBJ2-7; 12 bases match TRBD2. Unmatched junction bases numbered 3, after V lost 4 bases and J lost 2 bases. Germline CDR1 reads SEHNR; CDR2 reads FQNEAQ (reference sequence). This CDR3 has 15 amino acids. The CDR3 sequence is CASSCGLAGPYEQYF. Here the CDR3 DNA reads TGTGCCAGCAGCTGTGGACTAGCGGGACCCTACGAGCAGTACTTC.

The J gene is TRBJ2-1, the V gene TRBV6-5, with D possibly being TRBD1 (6 bases). The V and J ends lost 4 bases and 4 bases respectively, with 17 bases between them. Per germline, CDR1 MNHEY and CDR2 SVGAGI. The CDR3 has 16 residues. In DNA form, the CDR3 reads TGTGCCAGCAGTTCACACCGGTGGGGGCGGTACAATGAGCAGTTCTTC. It specifies CASSSHRWGRYNEQFF.

The chain links TRBV7-9 to TRBJ2-1; 10 positions agree with TRBD2. CDR3 length: 18 residues. V dropped 3 bases and J dropped 0; count of bases not matched to a gene: 8. CDR1 is SEHNR and CDR2 is FQNEAQ in the germline V gene (reference sequence). The CDR3 coding sequence is TGTGCCAGCAGCTTCACTAGCGGGACCCCTAGCTCCTACAATGAGCAGTTCTTC. Its protein product is CASSFTSGTPSSYNEQFF. Drawing the rest from reference TRBV7-9 and TRBJ2-1, the complete variable domain is DTGVSQNPRHKITKRGQNVTFRCDPISEHNRLYWYRQTLGQGPEFLTYFQNEAQLEKSRLLSDRFSAERPKGSFSTLEIQRTEQGDSAMYLCASSFTSGTPSSYNEQFFGPGTRLTVL.

The chain carries TRBV11-2 and TRBJ2-4; D is perhaps TRBD2 (6 bases). This CDR3 spans 14 amino acids. CDR1 and CDR2 (germline): SGHAT, FQNNGV. Trimming removed 6 bases from V and 2 bases from J, with 11 bases in between. The CDR3 is CASRRGETKNIQYF. In DNA, the CDR3 is TGTGCCAGCAGGCGGGGCGAGACCAAAAACATTCAGTACTTC.

This clone was picked up one time. The rearrangement uses TRBV11-2 and TRBJ2-3; 10 bases match TRBD2. The junction had 8 bases not matched to a gene; V was cut back by 4 bases and J by 1 base. The CDR3 has 17 residues. CDR1 is SGHAT, CDR2 FQNNGV, per germline. The CDR3, as DNA: TGTGCCAGCAGCTCAGAAAAGCGGGAGGGCCGCACAGATACGCAGTATTTT. Its translation is CASSSEKREGRTDTQYF.

J is TRBJ2-5 and V is TRBV25-1, with TRBD2 as a possible D gene (6 bases). The CDR3 extends over 16 amino acids. V was trimmed by 0 bases and J by 5 bases, leaving 16 bases between them. The V gene's germline CDR1 is MGHDK and CDR2 SYGVNS. The CDR3 protein is CASSEYLIAAMETQYF. CDR3 nucleotide sequence: TGTGCCAGCAGTGAATACCTTATAGCGGCGATGGAGACCCAGTACTTC.

The chain joins TRBV5-5 to TRBJ2-5; possible D gene TRBD2, 7 bases. Between the trimmed V and J ends, which lost 7 bases and 4 bases, there was a span of 23 bases. The CDR3 length is 16 residues. Looked up from germline, CDR1 is SGHKS and CDR2 is YYEKEE (reference sequence). Here the CDR3 DNA reads TGTGCCAGCCTTAGGACTAGGGGACACACCACAGAGACCCAGTACTTC. Amino acids: CASLRTRGHTTETQYF. Looking up the rest from reference TRBV5-5 and TRBJ2-5 gives the full variable domain: DAGVTQSPTHLIKTRGQQVTLRCSPISGHKSVSWYQQVLGQGPQFIFQYYEKEERGRGNFPDRFSARQFPNYSSELNVNALLLGDSALYLCASLRTRGHTTETQYFGPGTRLLVL.

The chain is built from TRBV11-2 and TRBJ2-3; 9 positions match TRBD2. CDR3 length: 16 amino acids. Germline V gene data show CDR1 as SGHAT and CDR2 as FQNNGV. J gave up 6 bases and V 8 bases, and 15 bases lay outside the gene matches. The chain's CDR3 is CASHSSGSAELDTQYF. CDR3 sequence (DNA): TGTGCCAGCCACAGTAGCGGGAGCGCGGAATTGGATACGCAGTATTTT.

Note on this clone: The same CDR3 is also encoded by other DNA sequences in this sample. This sequence joins TRBV4-3 and TRBJ2-5; the D gene is possibly TRBD2 (6 bases). Germline assignment: CDR1 LGHNA and CDR2 YSLEER. The CDR3 spans 13 residues. V dropped 3 bases and J dropped 3 bases, with 8 bases sitting between them. DNA for the CDR3: TGCGCCAGCAGCCAGGGCGGGGAAGAGACCCAGTACTTC. This encodes CASSQGGEETQYF.

The V and J genes are TRBV21-1 and TRBJ1-5; the D segment call TRBD1 is taken from the table without a DNA check. TRBV21-1 has pseudogene status. The CDR3 extends over 19 amino acids. The CDR3 bases are TGTGCCAGCCCGAAGTTTCGGGACAAGCCTTCGTATAGCAATCAGCCCCAGCATTTT. It is translated as CASPKFRDKPSYSNQPQHF.

The chain links TRBV19 to TRBJ2-2; 7 bases align to TRBD2. CDR1 is LNHDA, CDR2 SQIVND, per germline (reference sequence). The CDR3 runs 17 residues. Trimming removed 5 bases from V and 1 base from J; junction bases left unmatched: 10. In nucleotides, the CDR3 is TGTGCCAGTAGTCCCCGGACCGAGCGGGGGAACACCGGGGAGCTGTTTTTT. Translation gives CASSPRTERGNTGELFF.

This chain uses TRBV11-2 with TRBJ2-5; no definite D call. The V and J ends lost 5 bases and 0 bases respectively, with 7 bases between them. The CDR3 runs to 13 residues. Germline loops: CDR1 SGHAT, CDR2 FQNNGV. The CDR3 sequence is CASSPTDQETQYF. DNA of the CDR3: TGTGCCAGCAGCCCTACGGACCAAGAGACCCAGTACTTC.

In the case of this clone: A junction end diverges from the germline sequence, so it may reflect a read error. The rearrangement links TRBV6-5 to TRBJ2-3, with 10 positions matching TRBD2. The CDR3 spans 16 residues. CDR1 and CDR2 (germline): MNHEY, SVGAGI. The CDR3 DNA sequence: TGTGCCAGCAGTTTAACGTCTAGCGGGAGCATAGATACGCAGTATTTT. Encoded protein: CASSLTSSGSIDTQYF.

The chain has TRBV5-1 and TRBJ2-3, with D maybe TRBD1 (6 bases). From germline, CDR1 is SGHRS and CDR2 YFSETQ. V was trimmed by 3 bases and J by 5 bases, leaving 13 bases between them. This CDR3 region has 14 residues. The CDR3 region has the DNA TGCGCCAGCAGCTACCGACAGGATGAAGATACGCAGTATTTT. It encodes CASSYRQDEDTQYF.

The rearrangement joins TRBV14 to TRBJ1-2; D is perhaps TRBD1 (6 bases). Trimming cost V 0 bases and J 4 bases, with 21 bases left between them. The CDR3 runs 18 residues. Germline CDR1 is SGHDN and CDR2 is FVKESK. The CDR3 loop is CASSQDPGVGRGAYGYTF. Here the CDR3 DNA reads TGTGCCAGCAGCCAAGATCCAGGTGTCGGCAGGGGCGCCTATGGCTACACCTTC.

The V and J genes are TRBV4-2 and TRBJ1-2; unclear D gene. This CDR3 is built from 14 residues. Germline CDR1 is LGHNA and CDR2 is YNFKEQ. V was pared by 0 bases and J by 4 bases, with 9 bases between. The CDR3 nucleotides are TGTGCCAGCAGCCAAGATCGCGGGCCCTATGGCTACACCTTC. It is translated as CASSQDRGPYGYTF.

V gene TRBV27 combines with J gene TRBJ1-5, with a possible D match to TRBD1 (6 bases). Germline CDR1 reads MNHEY; CDR2 reads SMNVEV (reference sequence). The CDR3 spans 16 residues. V lost 6 bases and J 0 bases, leaving 15 bases between the germline ends. The chain's CDR3 is CASRTGTHNSNQPQHF. The DNA of the CDR3 is TGTGCCAGCAGGACCGGGACACATAATAGCAATCAGCCCCAGCATTTT.

The CDR3 here is CASSQEGTIQETQYF. CDR3 bases: TGTGCCAGCAGCCAAGAAGGCACTATCCAAGAGACCCAGTACTTC. The rearrangement joins TRBV14 to TRBJ2-5; the D is unclear. The germline V gene has CDR1 SGHDN and CDR2 FVKESK. The CDR3 spans 15 residues. With 0 bases removed from V and 1 base from J, the gap between germline ends came to 9 bases.

V gene TRBV5-1 combines with J gene TRBJ2-5; the match to TRBD2 covers 8 bases. CDR3 length: 15 amino acids. CDR1 SGHRS and CDR2 YFSETQ come from the germline V gene. Losses at the gene ends were 0 bases for V and 5 bases for J; bases not matched to a gene: 6. The CDR3 nucleotides are TGCGCCAGCAGCTTGGCCCTCGGGAGGGACGAGACCCAGTACTTC. As protein: CASSLALGRDETQYF.

V is TRBV6-4 and J is TRBJ2-2, with a possible D match to TRBD1 (6 bases). The CDR3 covers 16 residues. Germline V gene data show CDR1 as MRHNA and CDR2 as SNTAGT. Trimming took off 4 bases at V and 4 bases at J, with 16 bases between the two ends. The CDR3 region has the DNA TGTGCCAGCAGTGCCCACAGGGACCCCAGCACCGGGGAGCTGTTTTTT. Translated: CASSAHRDPSTGELFF.

The chain is built from TRBV7-6 and TRBJ2-3, with 7 nucleotides matching TRBD2. CDR1 is SGHVS, CDR2 FNYEAQ, per germline. The CDR3 consists of 18 residues. Losses at the gene ends were 5 bases for V and 0 bases for J; bases not matched to a gene: 14. DNA of the CDR3: TGTGCCAGCAGCCCTAGCCGGACTAGTTTCTCTAGCACAGATACGCAGTATTTT. Protein sequence: CASSPSRTSFSSTDTQYF.

V and J are TRBV25-1 and TRBJ1-1, with D maybe TRBD1 (6 bases). From germline, CDR1 is MGHDK and CDR2 SYGVNS. The V and J ends lost 1 base and 3 bases respectively, with 12 bases between them. This CDR3 comprises 15 residues. CDR3 nucleotides: TGTGCCAGCAGTGAATTGGGGGCAGGAGACACTGAAGCTTTCTTT. The encoded protein is CASSELGAGDTEAFF.

V usage is TRBV4-1 and J usage is TRBJ2-1; D perhaps matches TRBD2 (6 bases). Per the germline V gene, CDR1 is MGHRA and CDR2 is YSYEKL. V lost 0 bases and J lost 9, with 24 bases in between. The CDR3 has 18 residues. Here the CDR3 reads CASSQDSSAGAGRVEQFF. The CDR3 DNA sequence: TGCGCCAGCAGCCAAGATTCTAGCGCTGGTGCCGGGCGCGTTGAGCAGTTCTTC.

This clone appeared a single time. The gene calls are TRBV4-3 and TRBJ2-5; 10 bases agree with TRBD1. J lost 4 bases, V lost 4 bases, and 6 bases had no gene match. CDR3 length: 15 residues. Per the germline V gene, CDR1 is LGHNA and CDR2 is YSLEER. In DNA form, the CDR3 reads TGCGCCAGCAGCCCAAGACAGGGGGCAGGAGAGACCCAGTACTTC. It is translated as CASSPRQGAGETQYF.

This clone was seen only a few times. This chain links TRBV7-4 with TRBJ2-5; D remains ambiguous. The CDR3 covers 14 residues. Germline V lookup: CDR1 SGHVT, CDR2 SQSDAQ. V lost 1 base, J lost 2 bases, and 8 bases lay in between. In DNA form, the CDR3 reads TGTGCCAGCAGCTTAGAGCTCGATCAAGAGACCCAGTACTTC. Encoded protein: CASSLELDQETQYF.

The rearrangement uses TRBV25-1 and TRBJ2-7, with D tentatively TRBD1 (6 bases). The germline CDR1 and CDR2 sequences are MGHDK and SYGVNS. Between the trimmed V and J ends, which lost 6 bases and 5 bases, there was a span of 14 bases. The CDR3 consists of 13 residues. The CDR3: CASSQQGSHEQYF. CDR3 in DNA: TGTGCCAGCAGCCAGCAGGGGTCCCACGAGCAGTACTTC.

V gene TRBV10-2 combines with J gene TRBJ2-1, with D perhaps TRBD2 (7 bases). The V gene's germline CDR1 is WSHSY and CDR2 SAAADI. Trimming pared 3 bases from V and 12 bases from J, leaving 21 bases between. This CDR3 is built from 15 residues. CDR3 sequence reads: CASSEGFDGRGAQFF. CDR3 DNA: TGCGCCAGCAGTGAAGGGTTTGATGGCCGGGGGGCGCAGTTCTTC.

This sequence joins TRBV13 and TRBJ2-1; 12 bases map to TRBD2. CDR1 is PRHDT and CDR2 is FYEKMQ in the germline V gene (reference sequence). This CDR3 has 16 residues. V dropped 6 bases and J dropped 12; count of bases not matched to a gene: 15. As DNA, the CDR3 is TGTGCCAGCAGGGCACCTAGCGGGAGGGCCAGGGGGGGGCAGTTCTTC. As protein: CASRAPSGRARGGQFF.

This clone was seen a single time. The chain couples TRBV6-5 to TRBJ2-7; 8 bases agree with TRBD1. CDR3 length: 13 amino acids. Germline V gene data show CDR1 as MNHEY and CDR2 as SVGAGI. The ends lost 6 bases at V and 4 bases at J; junction bases unmatched: 5. CDR3 sequence reads: CASSQTGGYEQYF. The CDR3 nucleotides read TGTGCCAGCAGCCAAACAGGGGGTTACGAGCAGTACTTC.